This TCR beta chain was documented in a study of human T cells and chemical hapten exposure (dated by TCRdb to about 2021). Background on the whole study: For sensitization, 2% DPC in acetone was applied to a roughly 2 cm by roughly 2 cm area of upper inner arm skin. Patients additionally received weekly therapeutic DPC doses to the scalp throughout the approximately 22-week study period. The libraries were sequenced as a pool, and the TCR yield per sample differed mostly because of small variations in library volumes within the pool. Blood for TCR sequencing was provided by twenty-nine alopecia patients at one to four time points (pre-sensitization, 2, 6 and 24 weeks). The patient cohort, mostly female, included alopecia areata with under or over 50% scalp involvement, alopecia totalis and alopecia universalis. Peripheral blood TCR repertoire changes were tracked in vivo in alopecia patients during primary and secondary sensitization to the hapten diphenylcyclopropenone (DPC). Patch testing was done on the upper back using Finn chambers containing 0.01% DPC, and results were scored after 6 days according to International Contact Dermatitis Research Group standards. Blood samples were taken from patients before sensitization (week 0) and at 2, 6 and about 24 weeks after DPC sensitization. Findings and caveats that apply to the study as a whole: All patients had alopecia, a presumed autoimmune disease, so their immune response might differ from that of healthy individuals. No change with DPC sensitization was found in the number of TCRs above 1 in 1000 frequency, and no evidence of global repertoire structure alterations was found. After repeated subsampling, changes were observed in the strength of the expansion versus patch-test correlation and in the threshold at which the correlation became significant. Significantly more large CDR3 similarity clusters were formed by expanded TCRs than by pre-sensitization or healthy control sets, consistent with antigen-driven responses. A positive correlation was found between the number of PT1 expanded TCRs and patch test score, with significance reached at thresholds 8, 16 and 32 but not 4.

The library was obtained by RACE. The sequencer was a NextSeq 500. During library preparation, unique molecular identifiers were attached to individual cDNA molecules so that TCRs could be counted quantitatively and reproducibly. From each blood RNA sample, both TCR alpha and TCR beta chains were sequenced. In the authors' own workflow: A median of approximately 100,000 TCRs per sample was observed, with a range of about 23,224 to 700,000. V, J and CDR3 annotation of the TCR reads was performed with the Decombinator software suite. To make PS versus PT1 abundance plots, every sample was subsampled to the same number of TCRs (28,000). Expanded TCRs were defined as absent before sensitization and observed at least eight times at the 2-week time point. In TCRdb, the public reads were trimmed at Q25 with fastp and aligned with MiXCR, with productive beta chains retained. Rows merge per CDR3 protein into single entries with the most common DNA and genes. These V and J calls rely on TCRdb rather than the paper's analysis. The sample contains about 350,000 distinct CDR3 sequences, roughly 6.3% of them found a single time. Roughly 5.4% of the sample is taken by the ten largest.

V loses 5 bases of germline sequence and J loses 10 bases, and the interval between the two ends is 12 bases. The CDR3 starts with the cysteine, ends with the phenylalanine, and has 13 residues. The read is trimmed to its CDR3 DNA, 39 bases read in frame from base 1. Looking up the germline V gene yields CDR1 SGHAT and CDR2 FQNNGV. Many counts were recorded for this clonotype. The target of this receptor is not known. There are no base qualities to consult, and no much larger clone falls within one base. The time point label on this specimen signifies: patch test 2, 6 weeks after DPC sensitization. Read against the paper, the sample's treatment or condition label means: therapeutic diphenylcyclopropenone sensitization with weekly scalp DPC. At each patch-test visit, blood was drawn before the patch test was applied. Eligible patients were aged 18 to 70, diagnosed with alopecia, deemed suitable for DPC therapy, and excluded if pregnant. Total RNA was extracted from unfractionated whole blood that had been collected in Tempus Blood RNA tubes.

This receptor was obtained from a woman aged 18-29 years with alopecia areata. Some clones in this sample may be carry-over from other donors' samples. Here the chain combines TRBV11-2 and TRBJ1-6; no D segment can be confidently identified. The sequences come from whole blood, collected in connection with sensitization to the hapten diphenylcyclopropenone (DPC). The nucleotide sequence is TGTGCCAGCAGCCCCCGTGGGGAGTCACCCCTCCACTTT. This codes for CASSPRGESPLHF. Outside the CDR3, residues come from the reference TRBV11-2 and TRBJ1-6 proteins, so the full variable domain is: EAGVAQSPRYKIIEKRQSVAFWCNPISGHATLYWYQQILGQGPKLLIQFQNNGVVDDSQLPKDRFSAERLKGVDSTLKIQPAKLEDSAVYLCASSPRGESPLHFGNGTRLTVT.